The rows below give T cell receptor beta chains drawn from one sample of a study of Graves' ophthalmopathy and Graves' hyperthyroidism. TCRdb reprocessed the multiplex PCR reads with MiXCR, giving one entry per CDR3 protein. Among 650,000 to 900,000 distinct CDR3 sequences, roughly two fifths were seen once, and the ten largest hold roughly 45%. Input material: peripheral blood. The receptors were sampled from an adult man with Graves' ophthalmopathy. CDR3s include the opening cysteine and the closing phenylalanine or tryptophan. Fields, in order: clone size, V gene, J gene, D gene, CDR3 DNA, CDR3 protein. D genes are given only for firm matches. The size of a clone is reported for some rows only, either as once, few or many, or as a class for expanded clones.

clone_size: -; v_call: TRBV12-3/TRBV12-4; j_call: TRBJ2-2; d_call: TRBD1; cdr3_nt: TGTGCCAGCAGTTACCCTAAGACAGGGATAACCACCGGGGAGCTGTTTTTT; cdr3_aa: CASSYPKTGITTGELFF
clone_size: many; v_call: TRBV29-1; j_call: TRBJ2-7; d_call: -; cdr3_nt: TGCAGCGTTGGGAGTGGGGGGGGGGCTTCCTACGAGCAGTACTTC; cdr3_aa: CSVGSGGGASYEQYF
clone_size: many; v_call: TRBV19; j_call: TRBJ1-6; d_call: -; cdr3_nt: TGTGCCAGTAGCACAGAGTACAATTCACCCCTCCACTTT; cdr3_aa: CASSTEYNSPLHF
clone_size: -; v_call: TRBV9; j_call: TRBJ2-5; d_call: TRBD2; cdr3_nt: TGTGCCAGCAGCGAGGGACTAGCGAGGGAGACCCAGTACTTC; cdr3_aa: CASSEGLARETQYF
clone_size: -; v_call: TRBV25-1; j_call: TRBJ1-1; d_call: TRBD1; cdr3_nt: TGTGCCTGCAGTGCTTCCGGGACAGGGGGGGTGAACACTGAAGCTTTCTTT; cdr3_aa: CACSASGTGGVNTEAFF
clone_size: few; v_call: TRBV10-2; j_call: TRBJ2-3; d_call: TRBD2; cdr3_nt: TGCGCCAGCAGTGGGACTAGCGGGAGGGCCTCAGATACGCAGTATTTT; cdr3_aa: CASSGTSGRASDTQYF
clone_size: few; v_call: TRBV9; j_call: TRBJ1-1; d_call: TRBD1; cdr3_nt: TGTGCCAGCAGCCAACCCGGGACAGAGAACACTGAAGCTTTCTTT; cdr3_aa: CASSQPGTENTEAFF
clone_size: few; v_call: TRBV29-1; j_call: TRBJ1-2; d_call: TRBD1; cdr3_nt: TGCAGCGTCATGGACAGGGGGTATGGCTACACCTTC; cdr3_aa: CSVMDRGYGYTF
clone_size: few; v_call: TRBV6-5; j_call: TRBJ2-7; d_call: TRBD1; cdr3_nt: TGTGCCAGCAGTCCCACCTCCGGGACAGGGTACATGTACGAGCAGTACTTC; cdr3_aa: CASSPTSGTGYMYEQYF
clone_size: few; v_call: TRBV6-1; j_call: TRBJ1-1; d_call: TRBD1; cdr3_nt: TGTGCCAGCAGTGCGACAGGGGGTCCTGAAGCTTTCTTT; cdr3_aa: CASSATGGPEAFF
clone_size: -; v_call: TRBV7-2; j_call: TRBJ1-1; d_call: -; cdr3_nt: TGTGCCAGCAGCGGTGGGGTGAGTTTCTTT; cdr3_aa: CASSGGVSFF
clone_size: -; v_call: TRBV7-2; j_call: TRBJ2-7; d_call: -; cdr3_nt: TGTGCCAGCAGCTTTAGCGGCGGGAACCTTAGCGCCGAGCAGTACTTC; cdr3_aa: CASSFSGGNLSAEQYF
clone_size: -; v_call: TRBV19; j_call: TRBJ2-6; d_call: TRBD1; cdr3_nt: TGTGCCAGTAGTAAACAGGGGGTAGCTGGGGCCAACGTCCTGACTTTC; cdr3_aa: CASSKQGVAGANVLTF
clone_size: few; v_call: TRBV10-3; j_call: TRBJ1-1; d_call: -; cdr3_nt: TGTGCCATCAGTGAGTCGGGATGG; cdr3_aa: CAISESGW
clone_size: -; v_call: TRBV29-1; j_call: TRBJ2-5; d_call: -; cdr3_nt: TGCAGCGTTCGAAAGAGTAGCAATCAGCCCCAGTACTTC; cdr3_aa: CSVRKSSNQPQYF
clone_size: -; v_call: TRBV10-2; j_call: TRBJ1-2; d_call: -; cdr3_nt: TGTGCCAGCAGCCAGCTCTATGGCTACACCTTC; cdr3_aa: CASSQLYGYTF
clone_size: once; v_call: TRBV11-2; j_call: TRBJ1-4; d_call: TRBD1; cdr3_nt: TGTGCCAGCAGCCTTGGATCCGGACAGGCAACTAATGAAAAACTGTTTTTT; cdr3_aa: CASSLGSGQATNEKLFF
clone_size: few; v_call: TRBV19; j_call: TRBJ1-2; d_call: -; cdr3_nt: TGTGCCAGTAGTTCCCCCCGCAGAGGGATGGACTATGGCTACACCTTC; cdr3_aa: CASSSPRRGMDYGYTF
clone_size: -; v_call: TRBV20-1; j_call: TRBJ2-7; d_call: -; cdr3_nt: TGCAGTGTCGCTTCGGGGGACAGCTCCTACGAGCAGTACTTC; cdr3_aa: CSVASGDSSYEQYF
clone_size: few; v_call: TRBV20-1; j_call: TRBJ1-2; d_call: -; cdr3_nt: TGCAGTGCTAGAGGTCAGGGCTATGGCTACACCTTC; cdr3_aa: CSARGQGYGYTF
clone_size: -; v_call: TRBV20-1; j_call: TRBJ2-5; d_call: TRBD1; cdr3_nt: TGCAGTGCTACCGAAGGTCGGGACAGGCAAGAGACCCAGTACTTC; cdr3_aa: CSATEGRDRQETQYF
clone_size: few; v_call: TRBV10-2; j_call: TRBJ1-1; d_call: -; cdr3_nt: TGTGCCAGCTCACCCCCAGGGACCCTGGTCACTGAAGCTTTCTTT; cdr3_aa: CASSPPGTLVTEAFF
clone_size: once; v_call: TRBV10-3; j_call: TRBJ1-3; d_call: -; cdr3_nt: TGTGCCATCAGCCGACGGGTCTCTGGAAACACCATATATTTT; cdr3_aa: CAISRRVSGNTIYF
clone_size: -; v_call: TRBV15; j_call: TRBJ2-7; d_call: TRBD1; cdr3_nt: TGTGCCACCAGCACCTACGATGACAGGGGGCTGAAGGACGAGCAGTACTTC; cdr3_aa: CATSTYDDRGLKDEQYF
clone_size: -; v_call: TRBV7-2; j_call: TRBJ2-7; d_call: TRBD1; cdr3_nt: TGTGCCAGCAGTTCCTCGACAGGGTCGTACGAGCAGTACTTC; cdr3_aa: CASSSSTGSYEQYF
clone_size: few; v_call: TRBV7-9; j_call: TRBJ2-7; d_call: TRBD2; cdr3_nt: TGTGCCAGCAGCTTAATGGGACTAGGGTTCCACGAGCAGTACTTC; cdr3_aa: CASSLMGLGFHEQYF
clone_size: many; v_call: TRBV25-1; j_call: TRBJ1-1; d_call: -; cdr3_nt: TGTGCCAGCAGTGAACCGGGACCGCTAAGTGAAGCTTTCTTT; cdr3_aa: CASSEPGPLSEAFF
clone_size: -; v_call: TRBV20-1; j_call: TRBJ2-5; d_call: TRBD2; cdr3_nt: TGCAGTGCTAGAGATCTTAAGGCTAGCGGGGGTGGAGAGACCCAGTACTTC; cdr3_aa: CSARDLKASGGGETQYF